This record covers a single T cell receptor beta chain. The treatment denotes: preoperative locoregional IRX-2 cytokine immunotherapy. Preoperative locoregional IRX-2 cytokine immunotherapy was tested in the phase Ib source study. Germline trimming cut 3 bases from V and 1 base from J; bases unmatched to any gene: 2. CDR3 length: 15 residues. CDR1 KGHSH and CDR2 LQKENI come from the germline V gene. The data stem from a study of preoperative IRX-2 immunotherapy in early breast cancer. Only in-frame clones appear in the TCRdb table, and some are missing; sequencing was by immunoSEQ multiplex PCR. This table has about 23,000 clones, 80% to 90% appearing once.

The receptor's source is a human donor with breast cancer. The J gene is TRBJ2-3, the V gene TRBV18; 9 positions match TRBD1. The sample was tumor tissue, taken after IRX-2 immunotherapy. Written as DNA, the CDR3 is TGTGCCAGCTCACCTCGGACAGGGGGCACAGATACGCAGTATTTT. It specifies CASSPRTGGTDTQYF.